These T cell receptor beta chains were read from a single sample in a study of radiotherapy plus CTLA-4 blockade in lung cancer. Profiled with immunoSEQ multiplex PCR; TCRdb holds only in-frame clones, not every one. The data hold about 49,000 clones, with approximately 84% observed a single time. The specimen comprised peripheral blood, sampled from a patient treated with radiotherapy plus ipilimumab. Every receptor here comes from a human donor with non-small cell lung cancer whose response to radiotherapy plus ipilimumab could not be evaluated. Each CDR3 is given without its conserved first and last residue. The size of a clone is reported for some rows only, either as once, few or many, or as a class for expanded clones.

cdr3_aa: ASSDNSGTSSYNEQF
v_call: TRBV9
clone_size: .
j_call: TRBJ2-1

cdr3_aa: ASSEGGQETQY
v_call: TRBV28
clone_size: .
j_call: TRBJ2-5

cdr3_aa: ASSLEAGGDGNQPQH
v_call: TRBV28
clone_size: .
j_call: TRBJ1-5

cdr3_aa: ASSPPPGIGARETQY
v_call: TRBV7-6
clone_size: .
j_call: TRBJ2-5

cdr3_aa: ASSLAGGDTDTQY
v_call: TRBV7-6
clone_size: .
j_call: TRBJ2-3

cdr3_aa: AISEMGARGYT
v_call: TRBV10-3
clone_size: .
j_call: TRBJ1-2

cdr3_aa: ASSQGTLSGGSTDTQY
v_call: TRBV4-2
clone_size: once
j_call: TRBJ2-3

cdr3_aa: ASSRTDRVYEQY
v_call: TRBV7-2
clone_size: .
j_call: TRBJ2-7

cdr3_aa: AISGQGAYNEQF
v_call: TRBV15
clone_size: .
j_call: TRBJ2-1

cdr3_aa: ASSLSPGTGKYEQY
v_call: TRBV19
clone_size: .
j_call: TRBJ2-7

cdr3_aa: ASWDRHTGELF
v_call: TRBV28
clone_size: .
j_call: TRBJ2-2

cdr3_aa: ASSTLSIHGTEAF
v_call: TRBV19
clone_size: once
j_call: TRBJ1-1

cdr3_aa: ASSLESYNEQF
v_call: TRBV5-4
clone_size: .
j_call: TRBJ2-1

cdr3_aa: ASSLGAGNYGYT
v_call: TRBV11-2
clone_size: once
j_call: TRBJ1-2

cdr3_aa: ASSLSRDYGYT
v_call: TRBV19
clone_size: .
j_call: TRBJ1-2

cdr3_aa: ATSGTGNYGYT
v_call: TRBV15
clone_size: .
j_call: TRBJ1-2

cdr3_aa: AWIGGIGQETQY
v_call: TRBV30
clone_size: .
j_call: TRBJ2-5

cdr3_aa: ASSELLAGTPDTQY
v_call: TRBV2
clone_size: once
j_call: TRBJ2-3

cdr3_aa: ASIGQGTEAF
v_call: TRBV28
clone_size: .
j_call: TRBJ1-1

cdr3_aa: ASSLDRVTAEAF
v_call: TRBV5-1
clone_size: .
j_call: TRBJ1-1

cdr3_aa: ASSFRGGTEAF
v_call: TRBV7-2
clone_size: .
j_call: TRBJ1-1

cdr3_aa: ASSLGPGQFNQPQH
v_call: TRBV5-5
clone_size: .
j_call: TRBJ1-5

cdr3_aa: ASSADRGQDEQY
v_call: TRBV9
clone_size: .
j_call: TRBJ2-7

cdr3_aa: ASSIAGAREQY
v_call: TRBV6-5
clone_size: .
j_call: TRBJ2-5

cdr3_aa: ASSLNTGLNGYT
v_call: TRBV7-2
clone_size: .
j_call: TRBJ1-2

cdr3_aa: ASSGGPLDEQF
v_call: TRBV7-2
clone_size: .
j_call: TRBJ2-1

cdr3_aa: ASSVAAGVTNEQF
v_call: TRBV9
clone_size: .
j_call: TRBJ2-1

cdr3_aa: ASSDSRVSIAKNIQY
v_call: TRBV28
clone_size: once
j_call: TRBJ2-4

cdr3_aa: ASSQPKPGETQY
v_call: TRBV4-1
clone_size: .
j_call: TRBJ2-5

cdr3_aa: ASTQLSNLHTEAF
v_call: TRBV2
clone_size: .
j_call: TRBJ1-1

cdr3_aa: ASNSPDLSASYEQY
v_call: TRBV28
clone_size: .
j_call: TRBJ2-7

cdr3_aa: ASSLFQAALDYGYT
v_call: TRBV7-2
clone_size: .
j_call: TRBJ1-2

cdr3_aa: ASNGGRALPTQY
v_call: TRBV28
clone_size: .
j_call: TRBJ2-3

cdr3_aa: SVAKGAGGYT
v_call: TRBV29-1
clone_size: .
j_call: TRBJ1-2

cdr3_aa: ASSLDRFGEQY
v_call: TRBV28
clone_size: few
j_call: TRBJ2-7

cdr3_aa: ASSKTGGTEQF
v_call: TRBV19
clone_size: .
j_call: TRBJ2-1

cdr3_aa: AWSAGQNQPQH
v_call: TRBV30
clone_size: few
j_call: TRBJ1-5

cdr3_aa: ASSLLGVREPQH
v_call: TRBV18
clone_size: .
j_call: TRBJ1-5

cdr3_aa: ASSPNRGMNGYT
v_call: TRBV18
clone_size: .
j_call: TRBJ1-2

cdr3_aa: ASSYGIAEDTGELF
v_call: TRBV6-6
clone_size: few
j_call: TRBJ2-2

cdr3_aa: SASPRWDT
v_call: TRBV20-1
clone_size: once
j_call: TRBJ1-2

cdr3_aa: ASSEAHPGIEQY
v_call: TRBV6-1
clone_size: few
j_call: TRBJ2-7

cdr3_aa: ASSLDTNYEQY
v_call: TRBV7-2
clone_size: .
j_call: .

cdr3_aa: ACKRQGTINYGYT
v_call: TRBV30
clone_size: .
j_call: TRBJ1-2

cdr3_aa: ASSRDRGAEPQH
v_call: TRBV5-7
clone_size: .
j_call: TRBJ1-5

cdr3_aa: ASTYGTSNYGYT
v_call: TRBV28
clone_size: .
j_call: TRBJ1-2